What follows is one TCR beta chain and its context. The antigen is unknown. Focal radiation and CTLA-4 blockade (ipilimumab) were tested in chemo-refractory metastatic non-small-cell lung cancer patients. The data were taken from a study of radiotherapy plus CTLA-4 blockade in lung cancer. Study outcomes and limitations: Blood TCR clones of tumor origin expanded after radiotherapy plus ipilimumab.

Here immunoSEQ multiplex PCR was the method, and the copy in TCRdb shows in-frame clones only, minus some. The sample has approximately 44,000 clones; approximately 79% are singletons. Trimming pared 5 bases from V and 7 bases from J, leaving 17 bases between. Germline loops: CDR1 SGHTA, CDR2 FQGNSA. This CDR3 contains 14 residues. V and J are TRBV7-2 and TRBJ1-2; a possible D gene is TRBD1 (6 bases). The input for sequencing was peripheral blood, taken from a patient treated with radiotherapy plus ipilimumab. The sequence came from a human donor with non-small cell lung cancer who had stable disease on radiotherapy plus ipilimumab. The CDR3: CASSLDRLHAGYTF. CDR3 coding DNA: TGTGCCAGCAGCCTGGACAGACTGCATGCTGGCTACACCTTC.